Presented here are 31 T cell receptor beta chains from one specimen sequenced in a study of neurological immune-mediated disorders. TCRdb redid the calling of the 5' RACE reads with MiXCR, one entry per CDR3 protein. The table includes some 65,000 distinct CDR3 sequences, 3.5% to 5% detected once. Specimen: PBMCs. The receptors stem from a man between 50 and 59 years old with multiple sclerosis.

In the case of this clonotype: A much larger clone lies a single base off, so this may be a read error. No conserved phenylalanine or tryptophan is present at the end of the CDR3, so a read error is the likely explanation. The chain couples TRBV7-9 to TRBJ1-4; 8 nucleotides line up with TRBD1. This CDR3 has 13 residues. Losses at the gene ends were 8 bases for V and 7 bases for J; bases not matched to a gene: 6. CDR1 and CDR2 from the germline V gene are SEHNR and FQNEAQ (reference sequence). In nucleotides, the CDR3 is TGTGCCAGCGGACAGGGAGAAGGTGAAAAACTGTTTATT. Amino acids: CASGQGEGEKLFI.

This clonotype has a count of ten or more. The J gene is TRBJ2-7, the V gene TRBV7-2, with 7 nucleotides matching TRBD1. Germline V CDR1 and CDR2: SGHTA, FQGNSA. The CDR3 extends over 15 amino acids. The trim removed 1 base at V and 6 bases at J, leaving 9 bases unmatched. This chain's CDR3 is CASSLVGNRGSEQYF. The CDR3 DNA is TGTGCCAGCAGCTTAGTCGGAAACAGGGGCAGCGAGCAGTACTTC. The full variable domain, completed using reference TRBV7-2 and TRBJ2-7, is GAGVSQSPSNKVTEKGKDVELRCDPISGHTALYWYRQSLGQGLEFLIYFQGNSAPDKSGLPSDRFSAERTGGSVSTLTIQRTQQEDSAVYLCASSLVGNRGSEQYFGPGTRLTVT.

In this sample, this clonotype turned up many times. This rearrangement joins TRBV12-3 or TRBV12-4 to TRBJ2-3; D is possibly TRBD2 (5 bases). The ends were cut back, 5 bases at V and 2 bases at J, with 14 bases in the middle. The CDR3 has 15 amino acids. CDR3 loop: CASSAQRGHTDTQYF. The CDR3 DNA sequence: TGTGCCAGCAGTGCTCAACGGGGTCACACAGATACGCAGTATTTT.

The chain employs TRBV12-3 or TRBV12-4 and TRBJ1-1, with TRBD1 identical over 8 bases. Trimming cost V 7 bases and J 2 bases; bases outside gene matches: 12. The CDR3 consists of 16 residues. CDR3 coding DNA: TGTGCCAGCAATCGCTTACAGGGGGTAAAAAACACTGAAGCTTTCTTT. Translation: CASNRLQGVKNTEAFF.

This clonotype was found a few times. The chain combines TRBV10-3 with TRBJ2-3; TRBD2 matches 8 bases. This CDR3 comprises 14 residues. Germline V gene lookup returns CDR1 ENHRY and CDR2 SYGVKD. J was trimmed by 6 bases and V by 6 bases; bases with no gene match: 8. The CDR3 reads CAIRGGGHVDTQYF. CDR3 in DNA: TGTGCCATCAGGGGCGGGGGGCATGTGGATACGCAGTATTTT.

In this sample, this clonotype turned up many times. The CDR3: CATSPGTGYGETQYF. In DNA, the CDR3 is TGTGCCACCTCTCCCGGGACAGGCTATGGGGAGACCCAGTACTTC. V gene TRBV24-1 combines with J gene TRBJ2-5; 8 bases fit TRBD1. Germline V gives CDR1 KGHDR, CDR2 SFDVKD. This CDR3 spans 15 amino acids. V was clipped by 9 bases and J by 5 bases; unmatched bases: 13.

The chain has TRBV4-3 and TRBJ2-5; D is uncertain. Deletions cut 4 bases from V and 2 bases from J, with 20 bases between. In germline, CDR1 is LGHNA, CDR2 YSLEER. The CDR3 extends over 17 amino acids. The CDR3 loop is CASSRVLSTASQETQYF. The CDR3 DNA reads TGCGCCAGCAGCCGAGTACTAAGTACAGCGTCACAAGAGACCCAGTACTTC.

The chain couples TRBV7-2 to TRBJ2-3; 10 positions agree with TRBD2. The CDR3 is 15 amino acids. The germline V gene has CDR1 SGHTA and CDR2 FQGNSA. With 5 bases clipped from V and 3 bases from J, the junction kept 5 bases outside the gene matches. The CDR3 DNA follows: TGTGCCAGCAGCCTTCAGACTAGCGGGACAGATACGCAGTATTTT. This sequence encodes CASSLQTSGTDTQYF.

This clonotype occurred many times. This chain uses TRBV15 with TRBJ2-4, with TRBD2 matching 11 bases. Trimming removed 5 bases from V and 0 bases from J; junction bases left unmatched: 12. The CDR3 loop spans 19 amino acids. CDR1 is LNHNV and CDR2 is YYDKDF in the germline V gene (reference sequence). The CDR3 sequence is CATSPRGSGGDRAKNIQYF. The CDR3 DNA reads as TGTGCCACCAGCCCCCGAGGTAGCGGGGGGGACCGAGCCAAAAACATTCAGTACTTC.

The sample holds many counts of this clonotype. This chain uses TRBV7-6 with TRBJ2-4; TRBD2 matches 7 bases. The length of the CDR3 is 15 residues. The trim removed 6 bases at V and 3 bases at J, leaving 8 bases unmatched. Germline-derived CDR1 and CDR2 are SGHVS and FNYEAQ. DNA of the CDR3: TGTGCCAGCAGTCCATGGGGGGGGAACAAAAACATTCAGTACTTC. Residues: CASSPWGGNKNIQYF.

This clonotype has ten or more counts. This chain links TRBV4-1 with TRBJ1-2, with TRBD1 matching 8 bases. V lost 0 bases and J lost 8; bases outside the gene matches: 8. This CDR3 spans 15 amino acids. Germline V CDR1 and CDR2: MGHRA, YSYEKL. This chain's CDR3 is CASSQDWQGADGYTF. CDR3 DNA sequence: TGCGCCAGCAGCCAAGATTGGCAGGGGGCAGACGGCTACACCTTC.

Concerning this clonotype: Its ends do not fully match the called genes, so a read error is possible. This rearrangement joins TRBV20-1 to TRBJ1-6; D is undetermined. CDR1 and CDR2 from the germline V gene are DFQATT and SNEGSKA (reference sequence). The CDR3 contains 14 residues. CDR3 DNA sequence: TGCAGTGCTAGGTCGCCCGCGCTTAATTCACCCCTCAACTTT. Translation gives CSARSPALNSPLNF.

This clonotype was observed many times. V usage is TRBV2 and J usage is TRBJ2-3, with 11 bases matching TRBD2. Unmatched junction bases numbered 5, after V lost 6 bases and J lost 0 bases. The CDR3 is made up of 16 amino acids. Germline lookup yields CDR1 SNHLY and CDR2 FYNNEI. In DNA form, the CDR3 reads TGTGCCAGCAGCTTACTAGCGGGGGTTAGCACAGATACGCAGTATTTT. This translates into CASSLLAGVSTDTQYF.

This clonotype was recorded many times. This CDR3 reads CSARYSPVHNEQFF. CDR3 nucleotide sequence: TGCAGTGCTAGGTACTCTCCCGTTCACAATGAGCAGTTCTTC. The chain is built from TRBV20-1 and TRBJ2-1; D gene uncertain. V was cut by 3 bases and J by 5 bases, with 14 bases left in between. From germline, CDR1 is DFQATT and CDR2 SNEGSKA (reference sequence). The CDR3 covers 14 residues.

This clonotype was picked up many times. The gene calls are TRBV12-3 or TRBV12-4 and TRBJ2-3, with 7 bases lining up with TRBD1. The CDR3 is made up of 15 amino acids. Unmatched junction bases numbered 9, after V lost 8 bases and J lost 1 base. This chain's CDR3 is CASGPYRGGTDTQYF. The CDR3 DNA reads as TGTGCCAGCGGACCGTACAGGGGAGGCACAGATACGCAGTATTTT.

About this clonotype: An end of the junction differs from the germline gene, which may be a read error. This chain connects TRBV3-1 to TRBJ1-2; D gene uncertain. The CDR3 has 11 residues. CDR1 and CDR2 from the germline V gene are LGHDT and YNNKEL (reference sequence). CDR3 DNA sequence: TGTGTCAGCAGCCAAAACTATGGCTACACCTTC. Amino acid sequence: CVSSQNYGYTF.

This clonotype was seen repeatedly, ten times or more. The genes are TRBV20-1 and TRBJ2-2; TRBD1 aligns across 8 bases. The CDR3 loop spans 17 amino acids. The trim removed 6 bases at V and 3 bases at J, leaving 15 bases unmatched. Germline assignment: CDR1 DFQATT and CDR2 SNEGSKA (reference sequence). The CDR3 loop is CSAPAGFGQGHTGELFF. The CDR3 DNA follows: TGCAGTGCACCCGCGGGATTCGGACAGGGTCACACCGGGGAGCTGTTTTTT.

This clonotype was observed at least ten times. The chain uses TRBV4-1 and TRBJ2-3; TRBD1 is a possible D gene (5 bases). From germline, CDR1 is MGHRA and CDR2 YSYEKL. The CDR3 has 15 residues. Trimming removed 2 bases at V and 2 bases at J, with 11 bases between. The CDR3 sequence: CASSQKTVPTDTQYF. As DNA, the CDR3 is TGCGCCAGCAGCCAAAAGACAGTCCCCACAGATACGCAGTATTTT.

There are many counts of this clonotype. The chain uses TRBV20-1 and TRBJ2-1, with 7 bases matching TRBD1. From germline, CDR1 is DFQATT and CDR2 SNEGSKA (reference sequence). The CDR3 has 15 amino acids. Unmatched junction bases numbered 14, after V lost 3 bases and J lost 9 bases. The CDR3 loop is CSASRSNRQGTEQFF. CDR3 coding DNA: TGCAGTGCTAGCAGATCCAACCGACAGGGTACTGAGCAGTTCTTC.

This clonotype occurred many times. The chain employs TRBV5-5 and TRBJ2-5; 7 nucleotides agree with TRBD1. From germline, CDR1 is SGHKS and CDR2 YYEKEE (reference sequence). V lost 1 base, J lost 5 bases, and 5 bases stayed unmatched. The CDR3 extends over 14 amino acids. This CDR3 is CASSLPTGWETQYF. The CDR3 DNA follows: TGTGCCAGCAGCTTGCCGACAGGGTGGGAGACCCAGTACTTC.

Points on this clonotype: A single base separates this from a much larger clone, so it may be a read error. This chain links TRBV20-1 with TRBJ2-2; D remains unclear. The CDR3 consists of 13 residues. Per germline, CDR1 DFQATT and CDR2 SNEGSKA (reference sequence). V was trimmed by 2 bases and J by 1 base, leaving 5 bases between them. The DNA of the CDR3 is TGCAGTGCTAGATATAAGAACACCGGGGAGCTGTTTTTT. This translates into CSARYKNTGELFF.

This clonotype was detected many times. The rearrangement uses TRBV18 and TRBJ1-2; D is unclear. This CDR3 is built from 14 residues. Germline V lookup: CDR1 KGHSH, CDR2 LQKENI. V was shortened by 3 bases and J by 4 bases, with 12 bases between the two germline ends. CDR3 coding DNA: TGTGCCAGCTCACCTGAGACTAGTCTCTATGGCTACACCTTC. Translated, it gives CASSPETSLYGYTF.

This clonotype was detected many times. One junction end disagrees with the germline gene, perhaps due to a read error. The rearrangement uses TRBV6-9 and TRBJ1-5; 7 positions agree with TRBD1. Germline V lookup: CDR1 MNHGY, CDR2 SVAAGI. This CDR3 contains 15 residues. The CDR3 DNA is TGTGCCAGCAGTTATCCGACAGGGTTGCATCAGCCCCAGAATTTT. This sequence encodes CASSYPTGLHQPQNF.

This clonotype was recorded at least ten times. The rearrangement links TRBV6-5 to TRBJ1-4, with D possibly matching TRBD1 (6 bases). V lost 6 bases and J lost 10, with 12 bases in between. The CDR3 has 12 residues. Germline CDR1 and CDR2: MNHEY and SVGAGI. The CDR3 nucleotides read TGTGCCAGCAGCCCGACAGGACGAAAACTGTTTTTT. Its translation is CASSPTGRKLFF.

This clonotype was detected a few times. The rearrangement uses TRBV14 and TRBJ2-1; D remains ambiguous. V was clipped by 8 bases and J by 4 bases, with 12 bases between them. Germline CDR1 and CDR2: SGHDN and FVKESK. The CDR3 spans 13 residues. CDR3 DNA: TGTGCCAGCGGACCGACACTTTACAATGAGCAGTTCTTC. This codes for CASGPTLYNEQFF.

This clonotype was detected ten times or more. This rearrangement joins TRBV15 to TRBJ2-1, with 7 bases aligning to TRBD1. This CDR3 is 14 amino acids long. CDR1 LNHNV and CDR2 YYDKDF come from the germline V gene (reference sequence). The V segment lost 8 bases and the J segment 6 bases; nucleotides outside the gene matches: 10. As DNA, the CDR3 is TGTGCCACCTCAGACAGGGCGATGAGCAATGAGCAGTTCTTC. Translated: CATSDRAMSNEQFF.

At least ten counts were recorded for this clonotype. This chain uses TRBV4-3 with TRBJ2-7; 12 bases fit TRBD2. The CDR3 contains 15 residues. The V gene's germline CDR1 is LGHNA and CDR2 YSLEER. V lost 4 bases and J lost 2; bases outside the gene matches: 3. The DNA for the CDR3 is TGCGCCAGCAGCCTTGGACTAGCGGGGACCTACGAGCAGTACTTC. Encoded protein: CASSLGLAGTYEQYF.

This clonotype was recorded many times. V gene TRBV7-8 combines with J gene TRBJ1-3; D unresolved. The CDR3 is made up of 16 amino acids. Trimming pared 1 base from V and 4 bases from J, leaving 14 bases between. Germline values: CDR1 SGHVS, CDR2 FQNEAQ. Here the CDR3 DNA reads TGTGCCAGCAGCTTAGAGTATGGGTCAGCGGGAAACACCATATATTTT. It yields the protein CASSLEYGSAGNTIYF.

This clonotype was seen ten or more times. The gene calls are TRBV7-2 and TRBJ2-7, with TRBD1 as a possible D gene (6 bases). The CDR3 contains 15 residues. V gave up 5 bases and J gave up 0 bases, with 14 bases separating them. CDR1 and CDR2 from the germline V gene are SGHTA and FQGNSA. CDR3 residues: CASSRGQPSSYEQYF. The CDR3 coding sequence is TGTGCCAGCAGCCGCGGACAGCCAAGCTCCTACGAGCAGTACTTC. The variable domain in full, completed from reference TRBV7-2 and TRBJ2-7, reads GAGVSQSPSNKVTEKGKDVELRCDPISGHTALYWYRQSLGQGLEFLIYFQGNSAPDKSGLPSDRFSAERTGGSVSTLTIQRTQQEDSAVYLCASSRGQPSSYEQYFGPGTRLTVT.

This clonotype was seen many times. The gene calls are TRBV6-6 and TRBJ1-4, with D perhaps TRBD1 (5 bases). The CDR3 extends over 16 amino acids. From germline, CDR1 is MNHNY and CDR2 SVGAGI (reference sequence). Trimming took 4 bases from V and 8 from J, leaving 20 bases between them. The CDR3 DNA reads TGTGCCAGCAGTTTCGACAGAGCCTACCAGACAGAAAAACTGTTTTTT. Translation gives CASSFDRAYQTEKLFF.

This clonotype was recorded at least ten times. This chain links TRBV18 with TRBJ1-1; 9 bases match TRBD1. This CDR3 has 15 residues. Germline CDR1 and CDR2: KGHSH and LQKENI. With V trimmed by 2 bases and J by 5 bases, 6 bases remained unmatched. The CDR3 protein is CASSPGTGSLTEAFF. In nucleotides, the CDR3 is TGTGCCAGCTCACCAGGGACAGGGAGCTTAACTGAAGCTTTCTTT.